This T cell receptor (beta chain) came from a study of blood T cell repertoires in COVID-19. J lost 3 bases, V lost 5 bases, and 4 bases had no gene match. The CDR3 spans 15 residues. Germline CDR1 LNHDA, CDR2 SQIVND (reference sequence). Sequenced by immunoSEQ multiplex PCR; TCRdb stores in-frame clones only, minus some. The sample has 200,000 to 250,000 clones; 80% are singletons. This TCR came from a human donor in a cohort sampled during active COVID-19. Sequencing was done on a sample of peripheral blood. V and J are TRBV19 and TRBJ2-1; TRBD1 matches at 10 bases. CDR3 DNA: TGTGCCAGTAGTTCCCGGGACAGGGGCTACAATGAGCAGTTCTTC. This encodes CASSSRDRGYNEQFF.